This paragraph reports one T cell receptor beta chain. This sample stems from a study of blood T cell repertoires in COVID-19. At the level of the study: The origin of the acute and convalescent COVID-19 samples was the United States, Italy and Spain. PBMCs, B-cell-depleted T cells, or T cells provided the cDNA or gDNA that made up the material.

The germline V and J ends were trimmed by 7 bases and 2 bases, with 9 bases remaining between them. The CDR3 consists of 13 residues. CDR1 SNHLY and CDR2 FYNNEI come from the germline V gene. In the original workflow: It was from reference gene primer amplification that nucleated cell counts were estimated. Data came from immunoSEQ multiplex PCR; TCRdb stores just in-frame clones and leaves some out. That table is the source of V, J and clone size, and D and trimming were worked out from the DNA. This sample has tens of thousands of clones, with 75% to 85% found just once. Sequenced sample: peripheral blood. The receptor's source is a human donor in a cohort sampled during active COVID-19. The gene calls are TRBV2 and TRBJ1-3; D is ambiguous. CDR3 nucleotides: TGTGCCAGCAACCGGGTCGCTGGAAACACCATATATTTT. Protein product: CASNRVAGNTIYF.